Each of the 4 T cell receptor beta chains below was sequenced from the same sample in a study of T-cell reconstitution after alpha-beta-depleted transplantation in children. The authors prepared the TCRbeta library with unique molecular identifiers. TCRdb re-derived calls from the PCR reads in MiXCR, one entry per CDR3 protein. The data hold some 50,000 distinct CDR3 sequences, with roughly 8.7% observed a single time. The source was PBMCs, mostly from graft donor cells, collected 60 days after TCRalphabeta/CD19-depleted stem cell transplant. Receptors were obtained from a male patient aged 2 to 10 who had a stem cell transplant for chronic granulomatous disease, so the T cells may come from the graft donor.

CDR3 sequence reads: CASSLALLGVETQYF. The CDR3 DNA reads as TGCGCCAGCAGCTTGGCCCTCCTGGGTGTCGAGACCCAGTACTTC. The rearrangement uses TRBV5-1 and TRBJ2-5; D unresolved. CDR1 is SGHRS and CDR2 is YFSETQ in the germline V gene. V lost 0 bases and J lost 5, with 14 bases in between. The CDR3 covers 15 residues.

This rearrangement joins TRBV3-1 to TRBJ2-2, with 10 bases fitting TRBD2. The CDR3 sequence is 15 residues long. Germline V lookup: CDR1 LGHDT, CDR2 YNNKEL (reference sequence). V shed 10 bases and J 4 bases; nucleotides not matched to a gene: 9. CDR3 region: CATCRSGRVTGELFF. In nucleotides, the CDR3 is TGTGCCACCTGCCGGAGCGGGAGGGTCACCGGGGAGCTGTTTTTT.

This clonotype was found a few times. The CDR3: CASSVDSRDLDEQFF. The CDR3 DNA reads as TGCGCCAGCAGCGTGGACAGCCGGGACCTGGATGAGCAGTTCTTC. The rearrangement joins TRBV5-1 to TRBJ2-1, with a possible D match to TRBD1 (6 bases). Germline V lookup: CDR1 SGHRS, CDR2 YFSETQ. Trimming pared 4 bases from V and 8 bases from J, leaving 19 bases between. The CDR3 loop spans 15 amino acids.

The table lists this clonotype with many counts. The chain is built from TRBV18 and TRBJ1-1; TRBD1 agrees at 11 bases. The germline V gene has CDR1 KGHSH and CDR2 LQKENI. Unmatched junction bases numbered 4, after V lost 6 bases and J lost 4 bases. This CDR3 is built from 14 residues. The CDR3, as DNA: TGTGCCAGCTCTCAGGGACAGGGGGGCACTGAAGCTTTCTTT. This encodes CASSQGQGGTEAFF.